This T cell receptor (beta chain) was observed in a study of T cell responses to AZD1222 COVID-19 vaccine. Study outcomes and limitations: Repertoire sampling happened only post peak T cell response. Spike-specific TCR breadth and depth both grew after two AZD1222 doses. Females made up more of the donors, who were largely white British, and clonal diversity may have come out too low.

The CDR3 is 14 amino acids. V was pared by 2 bases and J by 8 bases, with 15 bases between. Per the germline V gene, CDR1 is SNHLY and CDR2 is FYNNEI. Data came from immunoSEQ multiplex PCR; TCRdb stores just in-frame clones and leaves some out. The sample includes roughly 100,000 clones, roughly 84% of them seen just once. Concerning this clone itself: Its matching antigen is unknown.

This chain uses TRBV2 with TRBJ1-2, with D perhaps TRBD1 (6 bases). The input for sequencing was peripheral blood, taken 28 days after the second AZD1222 dose. This receptor was identified in an adult who received the AZD1222 COVID-19 vaccine. This CDR3 reads CASSENVQGKGYTF. The CDR3 DNA sequence: TGTGCCAGCAGTGAAAATGTACAGGGTAAAGGCTACACCTTC.